This record looks at one T cell receptor (beta chain) sequence and its context. This record belongs to a study of CD8+CD57+ T cells in acquired aplastic anemia. The use of genomic DNA as template underpinned the TCR beta VDJ and CDR3 profiling. TCRdb reanalysed the reads using MiXCR and keeps one entry per CDR3 protein. The sample consists of hundreds of thousands of distinct CDR3 sequences, under 80% of them appearing once. Material: sorted CD4+, CD8+, or CD8+CD57+ T cells (not recorded which) from PBMCs. The source of this sequence is a human donor in good health, serving as a control.

CDR3 residues: CSASLGQNYAFF. CDR3 DNA sequence: TGCAGTGCTAGTCTCGGACAGAACTACGCTTTCTTT. The rearrangement links TRBV20-1 to TRBJ1-1, with D possibly matching TRBD1 (6 bases). CDR1 and CDR2 from the germline V gene are DFQATT and SNEGSKA (reference sequence). The length of the CDR3 is 12 residues. Trimming cost V 3 bases and J 11 bases, with 16 bases left between them.